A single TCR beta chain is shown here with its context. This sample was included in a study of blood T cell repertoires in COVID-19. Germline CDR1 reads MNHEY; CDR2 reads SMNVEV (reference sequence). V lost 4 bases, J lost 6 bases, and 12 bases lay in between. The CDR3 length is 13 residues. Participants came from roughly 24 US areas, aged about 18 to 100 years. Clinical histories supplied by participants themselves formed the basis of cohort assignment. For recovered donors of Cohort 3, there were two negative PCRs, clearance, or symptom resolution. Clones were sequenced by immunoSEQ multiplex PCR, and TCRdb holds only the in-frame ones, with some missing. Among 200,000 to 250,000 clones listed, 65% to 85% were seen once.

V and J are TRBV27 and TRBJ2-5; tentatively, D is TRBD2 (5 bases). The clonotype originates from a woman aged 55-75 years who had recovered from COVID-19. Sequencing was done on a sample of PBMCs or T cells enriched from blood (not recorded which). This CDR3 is CASSSNFGKTQYF. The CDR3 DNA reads TGTGCCAGCAGTTCCAACTTCGGGAAGACCCAGTACTTC.